The next 18 T cell receptor beta chains were all read from a single sample in a study of blood T cell repertoires in COVID-19. The assay was immunoSEQ multiplex PCR, and TCRdb's table has in-frame clones only and misses some. The sample has 30,000 to 45,000 clones, approximately 86% seen once; the top ten hold roughly 7.1%. Sequencing was done on a sample of peripheral blood. All receptors derive from a human donor in a cohort sampled during active COVID-19.

The chain joins TRBV4-2 to TRBJ1-1; perhaps TRBD1 as D (5 bases). The CDR3 is made up of 13 amino acids. V was trimmed by 1 base and J by 3 bases, leaving 6 bases between them. Germline V gene sequence: CDR1 LGHNA, CDR2 YNFKEQ. CDR3 nucleotide sequence: TGTGCCAGCAGCCAAGGACAGTACACTGAAGCTTTCTTT. This sequence encodes CASSQGQYTEAFF.

CDR3 loop: CAWGGLAGGYEQFF. The CDR3 DNA is TGTGCCTGGGGTGGACTAGCGGGAGGCTATGAGCAGTTCTTC. The rearrangement joins TRBV30 to TRBJ2-1; 14 bases match TRBD2. The CDR3 extends over 14 amino acids. Trimming at V came to 5 bases and at J to 8 bases, leaving 5 bases not matched to a gene. Germline V gene sequence: CDR1 GTSNPN, CDR2 SVGIG (reference sequence).

This chain uses TRBV28 with TRBJ2-7; tentative D call: TRBD2 (7 bases). The V gene lost 6 bases and the J gene lost 4 bases, with 28 bases spanning the gap. CDR1 is MDHEN and CDR2 is SYDVKM in the germline V gene. This CDR3 spans 18 amino acids. DNA for the CDR3: TGTGCCAGCAGGGGGACAAGGACTAGGGACGGGAGGCCGTACGAGCAGTACTTC. Encoded protein: CASRGTRTRDGRPYEQYF.

This chain links TRBV4-2 with TRBJ2-5, with 10 bases matching TRBD2. Germline trimming cut 0 bases from V and 5 bases from J; bases unmatched to any gene: 6. The CDR3 loop spans 16 amino acids. Germline V gene data show CDR1 as LGHNA and CDR2 as YNFKEQ. CDR3 DNA sequence: TGTGCCAGCAGCCAAGATCCCAGCGGGGGGGGCGAGACCCAGTACTTC. Protein product: CASSQDPSGGGETQYF.

The chain couples TRBV7-6 to TRBJ1-1, with TRBD1 as a possible D gene (5 bases). The V gene lost 5 bases and the J gene lost 5 bases, with 24 bases spanning the gap. Germline V gives CDR1 SGHVS, CDR2 FNYEAQ. The CDR3 has 17 amino acids. The CDR3 spells CASSPEVVGGSLTEAFF. The CDR3 DNA follows: TGTGCCAGCAGCCCAGAGGTAGTCGGGGGATCCCTTACTGAAGCTTTCTTT.

The J gene is TRBJ2-1, the V gene TRBV25-1; TRBD2 matches 14 bases. The CDR3 covers 14 residues. Germline trimming cut 6 bases from V and 9 bases from J; bases unmatched to any gene: 4. The germline V gene encodes CDR1 MGHDK and CDR2 SYGVNS. The CDR3, as DNA: TGTGCCAGCAGCCTGGGACTAGCGGGAGTTGAGCAGTTCTTC. This translates into CASSLGLAGVEQFF.

The chain uses TRBV7-3 and TRBJ2-1, with 8 bases that match TRBD2. The V segment lost 6 bases and the J segment 1 base; nucleotides outside the gene matches: 5. The CDR3 spans 15 residues. In germline, CDR1 is SGHTA, CDR2 FQGTGA. As DNA, the CDR3 is TGTGCCAGCAGTTTTACTAGCGGATCCTACAATGAGCAGTTCTTC. This translates into CASSFTSGSYNEQFF.

The chain couples TRBV30 to TRBJ2-7; a possible D gene is TRBD2 (7 bases). V was cut by 2 bases and J by 4 bases, with 15 bases left in between. The germline gives CDR1 GTSNPN, CDR2 SVGIG (reference sequence). The CDR3 loop spans 14 amino acids. DNA for the CDR3: TGTGCCTGGAGTCCCCCGGGGGGCCGGTACGAGCAGTACTTC. As protein: CAWSPPGGRYEQYF.

This chain uses TRBV18 with TRBJ2-2; the D gene is possibly TRBD2 (7 bases). This CDR3 contains 19 residues. Trimming took 0 bases from V and 0 from J, leaving 17 bases between them. The V gene's germline CDR1 is KGHSH and CDR2 LQKENI. The CDR3 DNA reads TGTGCCAGCTCACCACCGTCGCCGGGGGGCCTCGCGAACACCGGGGAGCTGTTTTTT. This gives the protein CASSPPSPGGLANTGELFF. The full variable domain, with the rest looked up from reference TRBV18 and TRBJ2-2, is NAGVMQNPRHLVRRRGQEARLRCSPMKGHSHVYWYRQLPEEGLKFMVYLQKENIIDESGMPKERFSAEFPKEGPSILRIQQVVRGDSAAYFCASSPPSPGGLANTGELFFGEGSRLTVL.

This rearrangement joins TRBV7-3 to TRBJ2-2; the D gene is possibly TRBD1 (8 bases). There are 15 residues in the CDR3. The V end lost 5 bases, the J end lost 4 bases, and 14 bases lay between the germline ends. The germline V gene encodes CDR1 SGHTA and CDR2 FQGTGA. The DNA of the CDR3 is TGTGCCAGCAGCCCTCACAGGGGGGGCACCGGGGAGCTGTTTTTT. Its translation: CASSPHRGGTGELFF.

The genes are TRBV5-1 and TRBJ2-7; perhaps TRBD1 as D (5 bases). From germline, CDR1 is SGHRS and CDR2 YFSETQ. This CDR3 region has 14 residues. Between the trimmed V and J ends, which lost 0 bases and 6 bases, there was a span of 13 bases. The DNA for the CDR3 is TGCGCCAGCAGCTTGGAGACCCAGGGCGGCGAGCAGTACTTC. This sequence encodes CASSLETQGGEQYF.

The chain employs TRBV5-1 and TRBJ1-3; perhaps TRBD1 as D (6 bases). The CDR3 is made up of 15 amino acids. Germline V gives CDR1 SGHRS, CDR2 YFSETQ. V lost 0 bases and J lost 4, with 11 bases in between. The CDR3 sequence is CASSLEPRGGNTIYF. As DNA, the CDR3 is TGCGCCAGCAGCTTGGAGCCCAGGGGAGGAAACACCATATATTTT.

The chain joins TRBV3-1 (or the pseudogene TRBV3-2) to TRBJ2-5; 11 bases fit TRBD2. This CDR3 contains 15 residues. With 1 base clipped from V and 13 bases from J, the junction kept 11 bases outside the gene matches. In germline, CDR1 is LGHDT, CDR2 YNNKEL (reference sequence). CDR3 in amino acids: CASSQVVNSGGAVYF. CDR3 DNA sequence: TGTGCCAGCAGCCAAGTGGTAAATAGCGGGGGGGCCGTGTACTTC.

A single count supports this clone. The V call is TRBV13, the J call TRBJ1-6; D gene unclear. Germline V gene sequence: CDR1 PRHDT, CDR2 FYEKMQ (reference sequence). Trimming removed 8 bases from V and 10 bases from J, with 18 bases in between. This CDR3 is 14 amino acids long. CDR3 sequence: CASQRSAGGSPLHF. DNA of the CDR3: TGTGCCAGCCAAAGATCGGCAGGAGGATCACCCCTCCACTTT. The complete variable domain, with remaining parts taken from reference TRBV13 and TRBJ1-6, reads AAGVIQSPRHLIKEKRETATLKCYPIPRHDTVYWYQQGPGQDPQFLISFYEKMQSDKGSIPDRFSAQQFSDYHSELNMSSLELGDSALYFCASQRSAGGSPLHFGNGTRLTVT.

The chain combines TRBV18 with TRBJ2-3; TRBD2 matches 15 bases. Germline assignment: CDR1 KGHSH and CDR2 LQKENI. V was clipped by 5 bases and J by 5 bases; unmatched bases: 2. This CDR3 comprises 15 residues. CDR3 coding DNA: TGTGCCAGCTCAGGACTAGCGGGAGGGGAAGATACGCAGTATTTT. It is translated as CASSGLAGGEDTQYF.

This clone turned up a few times. This chain connects TRBV28 to TRBJ1-1, with D tentatively TRBD1 (5 bases). V lost 3 bases, J lost 0 bases, and 5 bases lay in between. Germline loops: CDR1 MDHEN, CDR2 SYDVKM. This CDR3 spans 13 amino acids. The CDR3 protein is CASSLTVNTEAFF. The CDR3 DNA reads as TGTGCCAGCAGTTTGACAGTGAACACTGAAGCTTTCTTT.

This chain joins TRBV7-5 and TRBJ1-4. TRBV7-5 is shown as a pseudogene. This CDR3 is 20 amino acids long. CDR3 nucleotide sequence: TGTGCCAGAAGCTTAATGTTTCAGGACTCGGCCGATGCAACTAATGAAAAACTGTTTTTT. This codes for CARSLMFQDSADATNEKLFF.

V is TRBV7-2 and J is TRBJ1-2; weak D call: TRBD1 (6 bases). Trimming removed 4 bases from V and 0 bases from J, with 12 bases in between. Germline lookup yields CDR1 SGHTA and CDR2 FQGNSA. The CDR3 spans 15 residues. The CDR3 region has the DNA TGTGCCAGCAGCTCTAGCACAGGGTCTAACTATGGCTACACCTTC. It yields the protein CASSSSTGSNYGYTF. The full variable domain, with the rest looked up from reference TRBV7-2 and TRBJ1-2, is GAGVSQSPSNKVTEKGKDVELRCDPISGHTALYWYRQSLGQGLEFLIYFQGNSAPDKSGLPSDRFSAERTGGSVSTLTIQRTQQEDSAVYLCASSSSTGSNYGYTFGSGTRLTVV.